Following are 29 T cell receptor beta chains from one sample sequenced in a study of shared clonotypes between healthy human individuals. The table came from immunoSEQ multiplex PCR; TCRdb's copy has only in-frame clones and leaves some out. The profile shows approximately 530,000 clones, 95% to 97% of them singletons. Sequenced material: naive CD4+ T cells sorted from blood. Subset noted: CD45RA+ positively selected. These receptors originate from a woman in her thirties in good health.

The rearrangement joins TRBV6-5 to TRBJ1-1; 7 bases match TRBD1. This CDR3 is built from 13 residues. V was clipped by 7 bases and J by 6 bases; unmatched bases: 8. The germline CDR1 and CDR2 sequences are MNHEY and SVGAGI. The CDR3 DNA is TGTGCCAGCACCCCGCCCACAGGGGCTGAAGCTTTCTTT. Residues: CASTPPTGAEAFF.

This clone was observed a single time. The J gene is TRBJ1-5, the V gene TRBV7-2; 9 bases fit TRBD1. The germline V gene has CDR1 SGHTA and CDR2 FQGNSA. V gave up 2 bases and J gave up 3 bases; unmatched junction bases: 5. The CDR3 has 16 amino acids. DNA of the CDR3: TGTGCCAGCAGCTTACTAGGACAGGGGATCAATCAGCCCCAGCATTTT. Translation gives CASSLLGQGINQPQHF.

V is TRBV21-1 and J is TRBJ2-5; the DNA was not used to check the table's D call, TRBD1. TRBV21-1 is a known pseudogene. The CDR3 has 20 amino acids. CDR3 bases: TGTGCCAGCAGCAAAGACGGTCGACAGGGTGGTGGTTCCCCTAAAGAGACCCAGTACTTC. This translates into CASSKDGRQGGGSPKETQYF.

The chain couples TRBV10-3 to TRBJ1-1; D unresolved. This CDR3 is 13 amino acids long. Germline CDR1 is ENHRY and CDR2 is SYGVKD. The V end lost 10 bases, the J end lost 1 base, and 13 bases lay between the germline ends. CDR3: CATEKDTNTEAFF. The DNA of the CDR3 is TGTGCCACCGAAAAAGACACGAACACTGAAGCTTTCTTT.

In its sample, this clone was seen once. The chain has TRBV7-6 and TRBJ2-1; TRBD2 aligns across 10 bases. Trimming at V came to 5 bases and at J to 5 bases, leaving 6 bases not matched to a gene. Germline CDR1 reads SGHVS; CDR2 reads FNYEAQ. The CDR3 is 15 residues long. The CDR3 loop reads CASSQLAGINNEQFF. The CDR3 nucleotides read TGTGCCAGCAGCCAACTAGCGGGAATAAACAATGAGCAGTTCTTC.

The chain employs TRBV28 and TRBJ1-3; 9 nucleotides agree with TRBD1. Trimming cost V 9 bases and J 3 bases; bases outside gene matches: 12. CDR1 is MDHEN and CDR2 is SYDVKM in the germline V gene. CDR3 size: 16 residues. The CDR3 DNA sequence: TGTGCCAGTACTTTAGGGACAGGGTGGAGTGGAAACACCATATATTTT. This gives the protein CASTLGTGWSGNTIYF.

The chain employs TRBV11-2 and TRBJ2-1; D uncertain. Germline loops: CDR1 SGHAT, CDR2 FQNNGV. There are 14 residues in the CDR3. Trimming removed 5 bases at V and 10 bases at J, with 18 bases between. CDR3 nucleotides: TGTGCCAGCAGCCCCGTAGGTGTGGCGGACGAGCAGTTCTTC. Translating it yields CASSPVGVADEQFF.

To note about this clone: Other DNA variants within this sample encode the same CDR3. CDR3 sequence (DNA): TGTGCCAGCAGCCTGGGCCAGGTGAACACTGAAGCTTTCTTT. This sequence encodes CASSLGQVNTEAFF. This rearrangement joins TRBV7-2 to TRBJ1-1; D gene uncertain. In germline, CDR1 is SGHTA, CDR2 FQGNSA. This CDR3 contains 14 residues. V dropped 5 bases and J dropped 0 bases, with 10 bases sitting between them.

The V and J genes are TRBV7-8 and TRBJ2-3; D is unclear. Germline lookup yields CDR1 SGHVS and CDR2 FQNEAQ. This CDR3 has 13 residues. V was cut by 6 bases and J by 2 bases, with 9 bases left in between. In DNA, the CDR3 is TGTGCCAGCAGTCCTGGACCCACAGATACGCAGTATTTT. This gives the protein CASSPGPTDTQYF.

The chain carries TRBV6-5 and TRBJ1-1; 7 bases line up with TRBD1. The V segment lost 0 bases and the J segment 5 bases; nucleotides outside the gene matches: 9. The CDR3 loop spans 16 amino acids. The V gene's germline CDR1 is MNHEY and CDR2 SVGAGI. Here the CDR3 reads CASSYSWQGVGTEAFF. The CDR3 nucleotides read TGTGCCAGCAGTTACTCTTGGCAGGGGGTAGGAACTGAAGCTTTCTTT.

The CDR3 DNA follows: TGTGCCAGCAGTACCAGCCTAGCGGAATACGAGCAGTACTTC. This encodes CASSTSLAEYEQYF. V is TRBV6-5 and J is TRBJ2-5; TRBD2 agrees at 7 bases. TRBJ2-7 matches the DNA end more closely, so the J call is doubtful. The germline V gene encodes CDR1 MNHEY and CDR2 SVGAGI. The CDR3 sequence is 14 residues long.

In DNA, the CDR3 is TGTGCCAGTAGACTGGCCTCTGGAAACACCATATATTTT. Translation gives CASRLASGNTIYF. The chain recombines TRBV19 with TRBJ1-3, with D uncertain. Germline V lookup: CDR1 LNHDA, CDR2 SQIVND (reference sequence). V was pared by 6 bases and J by 0 bases, with 6 bases between. The CDR3 consists of 13 residues. The variable domain in full, with the rest retrieved from reference TRBV19 and TRBJ1-3, is DGGITQSPKYLFRKEGQNVTLSCEQNLNHDAMYWYRQDPGQGLRLIYYSQIVNDFQKGDIAEGYSVSREKKESFPLTVTSAQKNPTAFYLCASRLASGNTIYFGEGSWLTVV.

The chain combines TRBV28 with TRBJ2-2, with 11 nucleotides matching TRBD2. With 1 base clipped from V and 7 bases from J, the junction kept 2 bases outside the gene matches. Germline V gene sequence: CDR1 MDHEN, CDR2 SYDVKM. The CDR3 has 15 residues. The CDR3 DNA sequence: TGTGCCAGCAGTTTATCTACTAGCGGGGGCGGGGAGCTGTTTTTT. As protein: CASSLSTSGGGELFF.

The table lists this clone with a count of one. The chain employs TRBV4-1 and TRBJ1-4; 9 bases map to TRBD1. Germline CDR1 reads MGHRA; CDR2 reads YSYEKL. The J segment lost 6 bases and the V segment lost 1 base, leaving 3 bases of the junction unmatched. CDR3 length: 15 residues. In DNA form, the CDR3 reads TGCGCCAGCAGCCAAGCCGGGACAGGGTATGAAAAACTGTTTTTT. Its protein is CASSQAGTGYEKLFF.

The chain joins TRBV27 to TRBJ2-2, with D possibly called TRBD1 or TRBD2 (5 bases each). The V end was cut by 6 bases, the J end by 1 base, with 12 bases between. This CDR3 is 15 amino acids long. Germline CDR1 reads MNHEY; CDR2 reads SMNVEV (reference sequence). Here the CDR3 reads CASSPGTMNTGELFF. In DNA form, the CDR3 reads TGTGCCAGCAGCCCCGGGACCATGAACACCGGGGAGCTGTTTTTT.

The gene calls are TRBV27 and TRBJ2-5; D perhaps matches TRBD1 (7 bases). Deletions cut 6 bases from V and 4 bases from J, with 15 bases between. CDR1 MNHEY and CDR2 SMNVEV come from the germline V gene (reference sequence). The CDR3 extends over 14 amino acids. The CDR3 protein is CASRRDREVETQYF. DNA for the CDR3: TGTGCCAGCAGGCGAGACAGGGAGGTAGAGACCCAGTACTTC.

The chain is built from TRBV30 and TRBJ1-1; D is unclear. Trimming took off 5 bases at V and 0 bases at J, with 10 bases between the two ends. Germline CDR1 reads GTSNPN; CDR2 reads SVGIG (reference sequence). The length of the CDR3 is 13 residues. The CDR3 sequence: CAWGLLMNTEAFF. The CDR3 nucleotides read TGTGCCTGGGGACTGCTCATGAACACTGAAGCTTTCTTT.

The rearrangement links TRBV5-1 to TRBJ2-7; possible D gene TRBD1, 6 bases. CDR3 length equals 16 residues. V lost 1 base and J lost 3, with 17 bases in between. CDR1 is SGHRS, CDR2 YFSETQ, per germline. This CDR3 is CASSLSNEQGVYEQYF. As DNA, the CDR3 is TGCGCCAGCAGCTTGTCGAACGAACAGGGAGTCTACGAGCAGTACTTC.

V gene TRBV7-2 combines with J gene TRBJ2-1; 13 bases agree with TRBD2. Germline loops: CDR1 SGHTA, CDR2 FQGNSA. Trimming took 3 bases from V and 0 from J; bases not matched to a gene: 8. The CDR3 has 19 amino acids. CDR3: CASSLTGTSGIISYNEQFF. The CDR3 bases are TGTGCCAGCAGCTTGACCGGGACTAGCGGGATTATCTCCTACAATGAGCAGTTCTTC. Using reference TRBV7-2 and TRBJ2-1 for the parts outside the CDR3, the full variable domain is GAGVSQSPSNKVTEKGKDVELRCDPISGHTALYWYRQSLGQGLEFLIYFQGNSAPDKSGLPSDRFSAERTGGSVSTLTIQRTQQEDSAVYLCASSLTGTSGIISYNEQFFGPGTRLTVL.

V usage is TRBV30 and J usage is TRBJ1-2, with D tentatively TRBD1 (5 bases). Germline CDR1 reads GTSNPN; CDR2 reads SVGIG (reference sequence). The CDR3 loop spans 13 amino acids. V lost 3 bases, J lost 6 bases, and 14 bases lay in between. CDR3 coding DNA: TGTGCCTGGAGCGAGGGGAGAGGAGATGGCTACACCTTC. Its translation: CAWSEGRGDGYTF.

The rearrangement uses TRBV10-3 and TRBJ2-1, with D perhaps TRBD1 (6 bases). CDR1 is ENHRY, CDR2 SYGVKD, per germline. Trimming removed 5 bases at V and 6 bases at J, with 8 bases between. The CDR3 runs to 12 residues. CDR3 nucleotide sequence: TGTGCCATCAGTCCACAGGGCAATGAGCAGTTCTTC. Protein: CAISPQGNEQFF.

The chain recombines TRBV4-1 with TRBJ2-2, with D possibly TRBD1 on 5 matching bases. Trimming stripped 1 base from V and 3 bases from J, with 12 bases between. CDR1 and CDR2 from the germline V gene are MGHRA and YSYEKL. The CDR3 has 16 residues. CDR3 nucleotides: TGCGCCAGCAGCCAAGGGACATTTAGGTACACCGGGGAGCTGTTTTTT. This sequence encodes CASSQGTFRYTGELFF.

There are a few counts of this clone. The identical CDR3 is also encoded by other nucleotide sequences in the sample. In DNA form, the CDR3 reads TGTGCCAGCTCACCAGGGTACGAGCAGTACTTC. Translating it yields CASSPGYEQYF. This chain links TRBV18 with TRBJ2-7, with no clear D. From germline, CDR1 is KGHSH and CDR2 LQKENI. The length of the CDR3 is 11 residues. V lost 2 bases and J 4 bases, leaving 3 bases between the germline ends.

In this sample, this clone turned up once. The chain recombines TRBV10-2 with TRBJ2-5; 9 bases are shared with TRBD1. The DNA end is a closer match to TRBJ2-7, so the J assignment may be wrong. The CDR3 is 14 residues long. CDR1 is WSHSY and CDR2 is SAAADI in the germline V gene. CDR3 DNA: TGCGCCAGCAGGCCGGGACAGGGTGTCTACGAGCAGTACTTC. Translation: CASRPGQGVYEQYF.

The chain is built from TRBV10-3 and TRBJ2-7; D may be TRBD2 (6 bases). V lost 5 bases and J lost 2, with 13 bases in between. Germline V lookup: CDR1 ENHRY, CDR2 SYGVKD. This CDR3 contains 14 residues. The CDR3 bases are TGTGCCATCAGTAACCCAGGAGGGGCCTACGAGCAGTACTTC. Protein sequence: CAISNPGGAYEQYF.

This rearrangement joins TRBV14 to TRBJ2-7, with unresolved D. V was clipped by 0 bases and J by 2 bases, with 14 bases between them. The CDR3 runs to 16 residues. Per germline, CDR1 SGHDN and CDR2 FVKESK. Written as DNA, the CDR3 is TGTGCCAGCAGCCAAGATTTAAGGTTCGAAGCCTACGAGCAGTACTTC. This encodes CASSQDLRFEAYEQYF.

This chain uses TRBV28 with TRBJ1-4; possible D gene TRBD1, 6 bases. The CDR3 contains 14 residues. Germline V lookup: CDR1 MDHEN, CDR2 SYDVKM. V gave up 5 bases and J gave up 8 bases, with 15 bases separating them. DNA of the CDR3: TGTGCCAGCAGTCTCACAGGGTTCCCCGAAAAACTGTTTTTT. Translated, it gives CASSLTGFPEKLFF.

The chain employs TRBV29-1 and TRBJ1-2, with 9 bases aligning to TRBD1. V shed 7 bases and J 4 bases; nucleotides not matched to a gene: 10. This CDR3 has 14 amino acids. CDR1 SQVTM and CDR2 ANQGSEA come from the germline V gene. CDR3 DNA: TGCAGCGATGGGGGAACAGGGGGCGTCTATGGCTACACCTTC. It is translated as CSDGGTGGVYGYTF.

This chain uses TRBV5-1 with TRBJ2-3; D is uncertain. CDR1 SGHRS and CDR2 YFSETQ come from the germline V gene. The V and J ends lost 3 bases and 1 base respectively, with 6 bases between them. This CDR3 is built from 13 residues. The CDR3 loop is CASSWQGTDTQYF. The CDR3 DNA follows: TGCGCCAGCAGCTGGCAGGGCACAGATACGCAGTATTTT.